The 18 T cell receptor beta chains given below trace back to one sample, sequenced in a study of blood T cell repertoires in COVID-19 (dated by TCRdb to 2018 to 2020). The receptor library was made with the immunoSEQ multiplex PCR assay. What TCRdb holds here is the immuneACCESS table cut down to in-frame rearrangements. Part of the clones is not present; checked against another copy, under half of the missing clones reflect an unresolved V gene, and the others are unexplained. In all, the sample holds 400,000 or so clones, and 85% to 90% of those were seen once. The ten top clones hold roughly 0.84% of the sample. The sample comprised peripheral blood. These TCRs come from a man aged 18 to 30 with COVID-19, enrolled during active disease.

V is TRBV28 and J is TRBJ2-7; 8 bases match TRBD1. Germline loops: CDR1 MDHEN, CDR2 SYDVKM. The CDR3 contains 15 residues. The trim removed 5 bases at V and 4 bases at J, leaving 10 bases unmatched. Here the CDR3 reads CASSKPGQALYEQYF. The CDR3 DNA reads as TGTGCCAGCAGTAAACCGGGACAGGCCTTATACGAGCAGTACTTC.

In its sample, this clone was seen once. This chain uses TRBV3-1 (or the pseudogene TRBV3-2) with TRBJ1-1; D not resolved. The CDR3 sequence is 16 residues long. The germline V and J ends were trimmed by 0 bases and 4 bases, with 15 bases remaining between them. Germline values: CDR1 LGHDT, CDR2 YNNKEL (reference sequence). The DNA of the CDR3 is TGTGCCAGCAGCCAAGAACCCCGACGTGGAGCCACTGAAGCTTTCTTT. It specifies CASSQEPRRGATEAFF.

As DNA, the CDR3 is TGCGCCAGCAGCCTCACTAGCGAATCCACAGATACGCAGTATTTT. Its protein product is CASSLTSESTDTQYF. The V gene is TRBV10-1, the J gene TRBJ2-3, with 7 bases aligning to TRBD2. The V and J ends lost 6 bases and 2 bases, in that order; junction bases with no gene match: 8. Looked up from germline, CDR1 is WNHNN and CDR2 is SYGVQD (reference sequence). The CDR3 length is 15 residues.

A note on this clone: Other DNA sequences in the sample encode the same CDR3. The chain combines TRBV6-5 with TRBJ1-6; weak D call: TRBD1 (6 bases). Germline CDR1 and CDR2: MNHEY and SVGAGI. V lost 5 bases to trimming and J lost 8 bases, with 7 bases between them. The CDR3 totals 12 residues. The CDR3, as DNA: TGTGCCAGCAGTCGACAGGATTCACCCCTCCACTTT. Translation gives CASSRQDSPLHF.

This chain uses TRBV2 with TRBJ2-1; D remains ambiguous. V shed 4 bases and J shed 7 bases, with 14 bases lying between them. The V gene's germline CDR1 is SNHLY and CDR2 FYNNEI. This CDR3 has 14 amino acids. The CDR3 loop reads CASSGPPRNNEQFF. CDR3 in DNA: TGTGCCAGCAGTGGGCCCCCGCGGAATAATGAGCAGTTCTTC. The variable domain in full, completed from reference TRBV2 and TRBJ2-1, reads EPEVTQTPSHQVTQMGQEVILRCVPISNHLYFYWYRQILGQKVEFLVSFYNNEISEKSEIFDDQFSVERPDGSNFTLKIRSTKLEDSAMYFCASSGPPRNNEQFFGPGTRLTVL.

The V gene is TRBV5-4, the J gene TRBJ2-1, with TRBD2 identical over 13 bases. The CDR3 runs to 20 residues. Germline lookup yields CDR1 SGHNT and CDR2 YYREEE (reference sequence). The ends lost 0 bases at V and 7 bases at J; junction bases unmatched: 16. The CDR3 coding sequence is TGTGCCAGCAGCTTGGGGGGTCCCGGACTAGCGGGAGTGGGAGGAAATGAGCAGTTCTTC. Translation: CASSLGGPGLAGVGGNEQFF.

This sequence joins TRBV5-1 and TRBJ2-5, with a weak D call TRBD1 (6 bases). The CDR3 contains 14 residues. From germline, CDR1 is SGHRS and CDR2 YFSETQ. V was shortened by 1 base and J by 5 bases, with 12 bases between the two germline ends. DNA for the CDR3: TGCGCCAGCAGCTTGAAGCTAGGGGGTGAGACCCAGTACTTC. As protein: CASSLKLGGETQYF.

This chain connects TRBV7-9 to TRBJ1-1; TRBD1 might be the D (6 bases). Germline V gene sequence: CDR1 SEHNR, CDR2 FQNEAQ (reference sequence). This CDR3 comprises 16 residues. V lost 2 bases and J lost 6, with 19 bases in between. The CDR3 loop reads CASSLIGGATSAEAFF. DNA of the CDR3: TGTGCCAGCAGCTTAATTGGGGGGGCAACGTCAGCTGAAGCTTTCTTT.

This clone was seen just once. The genes are TRBV27 and TRBJ2-2, with D perhaps matching TRBD2 (6 bases). Trimming stripped 7 bases from V and 7 bases from J, with 16 bases between. The CDR3 covers 14 residues. Germline loops: CDR1 MNHEY, CDR2 SMNVEV (reference sequence). This CDR3 is CASMGVGGIGELFF. CDR3 coding DNA: TGTGCCAGCATGGGGGTCGGGGGAATCGGGGAGCTGTTTTTT.

On this clone: The same CDR3 also results from other DNA sequences found in this sample. The V and J genes are TRBV24-1 and TRBJ2-2, with 9 bases that match TRBD1. Unmatched junction bases numbered 8, after V lost 9 bases and J lost 4 bases. CDR1 is KGHDR, CDR2 SFDVKD, per germline. The length of the CDR3 is 15 residues. CDR3 residues: CATSPGQGSTGELFF. CDR3 nucleotides: TGTGCCACCTCGCCGGGACAGGGTAGCACCGGGGAGCTGTTTTTT.

The J gene is TRBJ2-7, the V gene TRBV10-1, with D perhaps TRBD2 (5 bases). The CDR3 sequence is 15 residues long. Trimming stripped 10 bases from V and 0 bases from J, with 19 bases between. The germline V gene encodes CDR1 WNHNN and CDR2 SYGVQD (reference sequence). The CDR3 coding sequence is TGCGCCATCCCCGGCTCCCCGGGGAGCTCCTACGAGCAGTACTTC. This codes for CAIPGSPGSSYEQYF.

This clone was picked up many times. The chain has TRBV5-1 and TRBJ1-1; 8 bases are shared with TRBD1. The germline V gene has CDR1 SGHRS and CDR2 YFSETQ. The CDR3 loop spans 14 amino acids. Losses at the gene ends were 2 bases for V and 6 bases for J; bases not matched to a gene: 6. This CDR3 reads CASSFGAGGSEAFF. The CDR3 bases are TGCGCCAGCAGCTTTGGGGCAGGGGGCTCTGAAGCTTTCTTT.

The gene calls are TRBV6-1 and TRBJ2-1, with D maybe TRBD2 (6 bases). Germline-derived CDR1 and CDR2 are MNHNS and SASEGT. Trimming took off 2 bases at V and 13 bases at J, with 15 bases between the two ends. The CDR3 has 13 amino acids. CDR3: CASSERRAGFQFF. For the CDR3, the DNA is TGTGCCAGCAGTGAAAGGCGCGCGGGATTTCAGTTCTTC.

J is TRBJ1-2 and V is TRBV15; D may be TRBD1 (6 bases). The germline gives CDR1 LNHNV, CDR2 YYDKDF (reference sequence). The CDR3 contains 15 residues. Trimming left V 0 bases short and J 4 bases short, with 12 bases between. CDR3 DNA sequence: TGTGCCACCAGCAGAGAGGGACAAACTATCTATGGCTACACCTTC. Translation: CATSREGQTIYGYTF. The variable domain in full, completed from reference TRBV15 and TRBJ1-2, reads DAMVIQNPRYQVTQFGKPVTLSCSQTLNHNVMYWYQQKSSQAPKLLFHYYDKDFNNEADTPDNFQSRRPNTSFCFLDIRSPGLGDTAMYLCATSREGQTIYGYTFGSGTRLTVV.

This sequence joins TRBV6-5 and TRBJ1-2; 8 nucleotides line up with TRBD1. The CDR3 totals 14 residues. With 5 bases clipped from V and 1 base from J, the junction kept 3 bases outside the gene matches. Germline values: CDR1 MNHEY, CDR2 SVGAGI. The CDR3 DNA follows: TGTGCCAGCAGTCCGGACAGGGATAACTATGGCTACACCTTC. The encoded protein is CASSPDRDNYGYTF.

The J gene is TRBJ1-5, the V gene TRBV27; 8 nucleotides agree with TRBD1. V lost 4 bases to trimming and J lost 2 bases; unmatched junction nucleotides: 7. The CDR3 is made up of 16 amino acids. Germline V gene sequence: CDR1 MNHEY, CDR2 SMNVEV (reference sequence). CDR3 DNA sequence: TGTGCCAGCAGTTCCAGGACAGGGCGCGGCAATCAGCCCCAGCATTTT. Residues: CASSSRTGRGNQPQHF.

V is TRBV5-1 and J is TRBJ2-1; 10 bases are shared with TRBD2. Per the germline V gene, CDR1 is SGHRS and CDR2 is YFSETQ. Trimming cost V 4 bases and J 7 bases; bases outside gene matches: 5. The CDR3 spans 14 residues. CDR3 amino acids: CASSPLAGENEQFF. For the CDR3, the DNA is TGCGCCAGCAGCCCCCTAGCGGGAGAGAATGAGCAGTTCTTC.

The chain has TRBV5-4 and TRBJ1-1, with no clear D. The germline CDR1 and CDR2 sequences are SGHNT and YYREEE (reference sequence). CDR3 size: 11 residues. V gave up 3 bases and J gave up 11 bases, with 11 bases separating them. The CDR3 protein is CASSSGGGAFF. The CDR3 DNA is TGTGCCAGCAGCTCGGGCGGAGGGGCTTTCTTT.